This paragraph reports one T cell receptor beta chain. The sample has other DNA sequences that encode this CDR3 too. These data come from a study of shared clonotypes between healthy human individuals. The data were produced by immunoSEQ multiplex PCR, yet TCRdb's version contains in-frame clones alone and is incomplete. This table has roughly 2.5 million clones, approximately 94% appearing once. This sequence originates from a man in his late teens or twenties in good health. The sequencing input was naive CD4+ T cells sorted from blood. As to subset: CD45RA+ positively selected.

In DNA form, the CDR3 reads TGCGCCAGCAGCTCGACAGGGATGACAGATACGCAGTATTTT. It is translated as CASSSTGMTDTQYF. The chain combines TRBV5-1 with TRBJ2-3, with 7 positions matching TRBD1. The junction had 4 bases not matched to a gene; V was cut back by 3 bases and J by 3 bases. The CDR3 runs 14 residues. Germline V gives CDR1 SGHRS, CDR2 YFSETQ.